Following are 13 T cell receptor beta chains from one sample sequenced in a study of radiotherapy plus CTLA-4 blockade in lung cancer. The method was immunoSEQ multiplex PCR; TCRdb's version includes in-frame clones alone and lacks a portion of them. The data hold about 86,000 clones, with roughly four fifths observed a single time. The source was peripheral blood, collected from a patient treated with radiotherapy plus ipilimumab. These receptors came from a human donor with non-small cell lung cancer who had stable disease on radiotherapy plus ipilimumab.

The V call is TRBV2, the J call TRBJ2-7, with D perhaps given as TRBD1 or TRBD2 (5 bases each). Trimming took 11 bases from V and 0 from J, leaving 14 bases between them. Looked up from germline, CDR1 is SNHLY and CDR2 is FYNNEI. This CDR3 is 13 amino acids long. The CDR3 region is CALGTFSSYEQYF. In nucleotides, the CDR3 is TGTGCCCTAGGGACGTTCAGCTCCTACGAGCAGTACTTC.

The CDR3 DNA reads as TGTGCCAGCAGTCGTGGACAGGGTGCAACTAATGAAAAACTGTTTTTT. Amino acid sequence: CASSRGQGATNEKLFF. This chain links TRBV9 with TRBJ1-4, with 8 bases that match TRBD1. Germline V lookup: CDR1 SGDLS, CDR2 YYNGEE. The CDR3 is made up of 16 amino acids. V was pared by 5 bases and J by 0 bases, with 6 bases of the junction left unmatched.

This clone came up a few times. The V and J genes are TRBV28 and TRBJ2-7, with TRBD2 matching 9 bases. The V gene end was trimmed by 8 bases and the J gene end by 4 bases; junction bases not matched to a gene: 15. This CDR3 spans 16 amino acids. Germline V CDR1 and CDR2: MDHEN, SYDVKM. The DNA of the CDR3 is TGTGCCAGCCGAGATAGCGGGAGTGGGGGGTCATACGAGCAGTACTTC. Its translation: CASRDSGSGGSYEQYF.

This chain joins TRBV7-2 and TRBJ2-2, with D uncertain. This CDR3 contains 14 residues. Germline values: CDR1 SGHTA, CDR2 FQGNSA. V lost 8 bases to trimming and J lost 0 bases, with 10 bases between them. The DNA of the CDR3 is TGTGCCAGCCGTATGGGCTCGAACACCGGGGAGCTGTTTTTT. Translated, it gives CASRMGSNTGELFF.

This chain links TRBV11-2 with TRBJ1-5; no reliable D call. The germline V gene has CDR1 SGHAT and CDR2 FQNNGV. The CDR3 has 14 residues. Between the trimmed V and J ends, which lost 2 bases and 4 bases, there was a span of 9 bases. The CDR3 spells CASSLSTANQPQHF. The CDR3 nucleotides are TGTGCCAGCAGCTTAAGCACAGCTAATCAGCCCCAGCATTTT.

The chain carries TRBV14 and TRBJ2-2; D may be TRBD1 or TRBD2 (5 bases each). With 0 bases removed from V and 0 bases from J, the gap between germline ends came to 11 bases. The CDR3 contains 17 residues. The germline CDR1 and CDR2 sequences are SGHDN and FVKESK. CDR3 region: CASSQDSRGPNTGELFF. CDR3 in DNA: TGTGCCAGCAGCCAAGATTCGAGGGGCCCGAACACCGGGGAGCTGTTTTTT.

The genes are TRBV27 and TRBJ2-1; TRBD2 aligns across 15 bases. The CDR3 sequence is 20 residues long. The germline CDR1 and CDR2 sequences are MNHEY and SMNVEV (reference sequence). Losses at the gene ends were 7 bases for V and 5 bases for J; bases not matched to a gene: 18. CDR3 bases: TGTGCCAGCACCGCTAAAGGGACTAGCGGGAGGCAAGCTGTTCACAATGAGCAGTTCTTC. Protein product: CASTAKGTSGRQAVHNEQFF.

The CDR3, as DNA: TGTGCCAGCAGCGTAGTAGGGGGAGGGGATACAGATACGCAGTATTTT. Translation gives CASSVVGGGDTDTQYF. J is TRBJ2-3 and V is TRBV9; possible D gene TRBD2, 7 bases. V was shortened by 0 bases and J by 3 bases, with 14 bases between the two germline ends. The CDR3 spans 16 residues. The germline V gene has CDR1 SGDLS and CDR2 YYNGEE.

The chain carries TRBV4-1 and TRBJ2-6; D not certain. The CDR3 sequence is 16 residues long. The ends were cut back, 0 bases at V and 0 bases at J, with 6 bases in the middle. Germline lookup yields CDR1 MGHRA and CDR2 YSYEKL. The DNA of the CDR3 is TGCGCCAGCAGCCAAGATCCAAACTCTGGGGCCAACGTCCTGACTTTC. Protein product: CASSQDPNSGANVLTF.

The chain carries TRBV19 and TRBJ2-2; D is ambiguous. The CDR3 consists of 15 residues. V shed 4 bases and J shed 3 bases, with 12 bases lying between them. Germline CDR1 is LNHDA and CDR2 is SQIVND (reference sequence). CDR3 nucleotides: TGTGCCAGTAGTACACCCCGTAGGGACACCGGGGAGCTGTTTTTT. Translating gives CASSTPRRDTGELFF.

The rearrangement joins TRBV18 to TRBJ2-1; D gene unclear. Germline V gives CDR1 KGHSH, CDR2 LQKENI. This CDR3 has 13 amino acids. Trimming took off 0 bases at V and 6 bases at J, with 6 bases between the two ends. In DNA, the CDR3 is TGTGCCAGCTCACCACCTCCTCTCAATGAGCAGTTCTTC. Translation: CASSPPPLNEQFF.

The rearrangement joins TRBV6-5 to TRBJ2-2; D is possibly TRBD1 or TRBD2 (5 bases each). The V gene lost 7 bases and the J gene lost 5 bases, with 11 bases spanning the gap. CDR3 length: 13 residues. Germline loops: CDR1 MNHEY, CDR2 SVGAGI. The CDR3 is CASNPGTTGELFF. For the CDR3, the DNA is TGTGCCAGCAATCCTGGGACGACCGGGGAGCTGTTTTTT.

The gene calls are TRBV7-9 and TRBJ2-1, with D possibly TRBD1 on 5 matching bases. With 2 bases removed from V and 1 base from J, the gap between germline ends came to 9 bases. Germline CDR1 SEHNR, CDR2 FQNEAQ (reference sequence). There are 15 residues in the CDR3. The CDR3 region has the DNA TGTGCCAGCAGCTTACAGGGAAGGTCCTACAATGAGCAGTTCTTC. It is translated as CASSLQGRSYNEQFF.